The 4 T cell receptor beta chains in this list originate from one sample, sequenced in a study of human thymus T cells. Resected material from corrective heart surgery provided the thymus tissue analysed. TCRdb keeps only in-frame clones here, not all; method: immunoSEQ multiplex PCR. The repertoire includes roughly 130,000 clones, approximately 96% of them detected once, and 0.02% to 0.03% sits in the top ten. Sequenced material: thymus tissue. The receptors were gathered from a boy in the first two years of life with a congenital heart defect but otherwise immunologically healthy.

The rearrangement uses TRBV5-6 and TRBJ2-1; no firm D call. The CDR3 sequence is 13 residues long. V was shortened by 4 bases and J by 5 bases, with 10 bases between the two germline ends. Germline-derived CDR1 and CDR2 are SGHDT and YYEEEE. The CDR3 protein is CASSTIGHNEQFF. The CDR3 coding sequence is TGTGCCAGCAGCACGATTGGGCACAATGAGCAGTTCTTC.

As DNA, the CDR3 is TGTGCCTGGAGGGTTTCGGGACGACCATCAACTAATGAAAAACTGTTTTTT. Protein product: CAWRVSGRPSTNEKLFF. The chain links TRBV30 to TRBJ1-4, with D possibly matching TRBD1 (5 bases). The CDR3 is made up of 17 amino acids. Trimming shortened V by 3 bases and J by 0 bases, and 17 bases separated the two germline ends. From germline, CDR1 is GTSNPN and CDR2 SVGIG (reference sequence). Full variable domain (remainder filled in from reference TRBV30 and TRBJ1-4): SQTIHQWPATLVQPVGSPLSLECTVEGTSNPNLYWYRQAAGRGLQLLFYSVGIGQISSEVPQNLSASRPQDRQFILSSKKLLLSDSGFYLCAWRVSGRPSTNEKLFFGSGTQLSVL.

V is TRBV6-4 and J is TRBJ1-2, with 9 positions matching TRBD1. Germline-derived CDR1 and CDR2 are MRHNA and SNTAGT. This CDR3 spans 16 amino acids. V trimming: 4 bases; J trimming: 6 bases; junction bases outside the gene matches: 12. CDR3 in amino acids: CASSASGTGKVNGYTF. For the CDR3, the DNA is TGTGCCAGCAGTGCCTCCGGGACAGGGAAAGTAAATGGCTACACCTTC.

The rearrangement joins TRBV28 to TRBJ1-6; maybe TRBD1 (5 bases). In germline, CDR1 is MDHEN, CDR2 SYDVKM. The CDR3 runs 17 residues. V was cut by 6 bases and J by 0 bases, with 15 bases left in between. CDR3 region: CASRTRGPSSYNSPLHF. The CDR3 coding sequence is TGTGCCAGCAGAACCCGGGGCCCGAGCTCCTATAATTCACCCCTCCACTTT.